Reported below is one T cell receptor beta chain. The V gene end was trimmed by 0 bases and the J gene end by 0 bases; junction bases not matched to a gene: 8. The germline CDR1 and CDR2 sequences are DFQATT and SNEGSKA (reference sequence). The CDR3 extends over 17 amino acids. Each CDR3 protein gets one entry after TCRdb re-called the RT-PCR reads with MiXCR. Among 900,000 to 1,000,000 distinct CDR3 sequences listed, approximately 19% were seen once. The sample originates from a study of patients and donors after allogeneic stem cell transplantation. The chain is built from TRBV20-1 and TRBJ2-3; 8 nucleotides match TRBD2. The source material was blood, either unsorted or a sorted T cell fraction (not recorded which). The TCR comes from a human donor who was either an allogeneic HSCT recipient or a stem cell or donor lymphocyte infusion donor (not recorded which). It is not recorded whose cells these are; they may come from a transplant donor. CDR3 in DNA: TGCAGTGCTAGAGATGGTGGGATAGCGGGGAGCACAGATACGCAGTATTTT. This translates into CSARDGGIAGSTDTQYF.